The entry below gives a single T cell receptor (beta chain) sequence along with its context. Its antigen remains unidentified. The entry originates in a study of shared clonotypes between healthy human individuals. For each subset, genomic DNA was distributed in equal portions over several immunoSEQ plates. Repertoires were generated with immunoSEQ multiplex PCR, while TCRdb's copy carries only in-frame clones and drops some. The sample includes about 2.4 million clones, over 85% seen only once; the top ten take roughly 0.36%. Germline V CDR1 and CDR2: MNHEY, SMNVEV (reference sequence). V was pared by 5 bases and J by 1 base, with 12 bases of the junction left unmatched. The CDR3 totals 17 residues. Findings of the study overall: All-four-donor shared clonotypes had higher generation probabilities than non-shared clonotypes did. Larger estimated richness was generally seen in naive subsets than in memory subsets. Sharing across four donors was seen in 4% to 5.5% of naive CD4 clonotypes.

The receptor comes from a man between 18 and 35 years old in good health. Some clones in this sample may be carry-over from other donors' samples. Sequencing was performed on naive CD4+ T cells from PBMCs. Described subset: CD45RA+ positively selected. The chain is built from TRBV27 and TRBJ2-7; 9 positions match TRBD1. The CDR3 sequence: CASSLIPSGTGSYEQYF. The CDR3, as DNA: TGTGCCAGCAGTCTAATCCCCTCCGGGACAGGGTCCTACGAGCAGTACTTC.